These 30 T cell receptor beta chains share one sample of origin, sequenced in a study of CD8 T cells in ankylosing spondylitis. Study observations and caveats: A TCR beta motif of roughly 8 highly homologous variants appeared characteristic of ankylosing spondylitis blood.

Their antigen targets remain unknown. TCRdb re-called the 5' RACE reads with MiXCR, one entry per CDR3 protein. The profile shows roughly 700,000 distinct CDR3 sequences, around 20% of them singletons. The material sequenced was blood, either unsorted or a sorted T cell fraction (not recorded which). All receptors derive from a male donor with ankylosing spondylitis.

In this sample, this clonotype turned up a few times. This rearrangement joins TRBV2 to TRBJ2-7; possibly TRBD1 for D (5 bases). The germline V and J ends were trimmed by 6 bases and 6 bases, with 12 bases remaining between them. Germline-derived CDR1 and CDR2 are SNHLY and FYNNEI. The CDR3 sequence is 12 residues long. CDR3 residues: CASRIAGREQYF. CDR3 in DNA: TGTGCCAGCAGGATAGCAGGGCGCGAGCAGTACTTC.

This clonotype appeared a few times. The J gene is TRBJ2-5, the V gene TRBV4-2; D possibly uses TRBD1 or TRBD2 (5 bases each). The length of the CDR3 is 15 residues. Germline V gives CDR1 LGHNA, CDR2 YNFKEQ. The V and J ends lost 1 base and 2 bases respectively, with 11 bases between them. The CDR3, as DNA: TGTGCCAGCAGCCAAGCGGTGGGGACGCAAGAGACCCAGTACTTC. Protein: CASSQAVGTQETQYF.

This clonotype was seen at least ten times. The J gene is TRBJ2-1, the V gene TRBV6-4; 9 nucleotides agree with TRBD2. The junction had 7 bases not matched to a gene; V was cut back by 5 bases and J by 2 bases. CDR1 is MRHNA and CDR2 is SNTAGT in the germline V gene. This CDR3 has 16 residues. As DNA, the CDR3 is TGTGCCAGCAGTCCCGACGCGGGGGGGCCCTACAATGAGCAGTTCTTC. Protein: CASSPDAGGPYNEQFF.

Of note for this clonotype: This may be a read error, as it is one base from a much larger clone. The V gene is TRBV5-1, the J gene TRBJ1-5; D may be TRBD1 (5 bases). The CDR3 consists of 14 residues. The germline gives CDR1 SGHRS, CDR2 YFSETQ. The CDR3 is CTSSYGDGNQPQHF. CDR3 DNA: TGCACCAGCAGCTACGGGGACGGCAATCAGCCCCAGCATTTT. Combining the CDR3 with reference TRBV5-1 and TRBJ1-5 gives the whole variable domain KAGVTQTPRYLIKTRGQQVTLSCSPISGHRSVSWYQQTPGQGLQFLFEYFSETQRNKGNFPGRFSGRQFSNSRSEMNVSTLELGDSALYLCTSSYGDGNQPQHFGDGTRLSIL.

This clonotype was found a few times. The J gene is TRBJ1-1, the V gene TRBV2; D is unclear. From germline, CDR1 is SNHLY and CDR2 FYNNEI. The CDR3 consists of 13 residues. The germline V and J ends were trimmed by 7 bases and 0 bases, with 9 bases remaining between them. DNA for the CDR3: TGTGCCAGCACGGAGGAGATGAACACTGAAGCTTTCTTT. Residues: CASTEEMNTEAFF.

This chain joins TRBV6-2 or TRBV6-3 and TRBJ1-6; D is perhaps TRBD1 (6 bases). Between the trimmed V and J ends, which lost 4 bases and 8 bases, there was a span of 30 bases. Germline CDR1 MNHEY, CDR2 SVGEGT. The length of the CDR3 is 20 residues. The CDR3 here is CASSFWGGAQGWENDSPLHF. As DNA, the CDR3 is TGTGCCAGCAGTTTTTGGGGTGGCGCACAGGGTTGGGAAAATGATTCACCCCTCCACTTT.

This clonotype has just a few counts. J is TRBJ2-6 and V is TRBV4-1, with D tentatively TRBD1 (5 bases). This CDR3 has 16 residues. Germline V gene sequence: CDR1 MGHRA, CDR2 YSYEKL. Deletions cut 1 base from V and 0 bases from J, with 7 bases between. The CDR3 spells CASSQVQGSGANVLTF. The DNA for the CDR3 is TGCGCCAGCAGCCAAGTTCAGGGCTCTGGGGCCAACGTCCTGACTTTC.

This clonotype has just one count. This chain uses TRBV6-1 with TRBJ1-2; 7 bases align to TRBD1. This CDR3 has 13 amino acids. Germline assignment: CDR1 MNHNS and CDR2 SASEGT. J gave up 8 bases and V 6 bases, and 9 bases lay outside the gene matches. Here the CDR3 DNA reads TGTGCCAGCAGGGCTACAGGGGACGGAGGCTACACCTTC. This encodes CASRATGDGGYTF.

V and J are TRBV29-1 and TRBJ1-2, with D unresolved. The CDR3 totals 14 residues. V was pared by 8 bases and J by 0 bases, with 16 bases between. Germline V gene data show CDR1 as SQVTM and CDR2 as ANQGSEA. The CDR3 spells CSTEKGRANYGYTF. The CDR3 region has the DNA TGCAGCACTGAGAAAGGGAGAGCTAACTATGGCTACACCTTC.

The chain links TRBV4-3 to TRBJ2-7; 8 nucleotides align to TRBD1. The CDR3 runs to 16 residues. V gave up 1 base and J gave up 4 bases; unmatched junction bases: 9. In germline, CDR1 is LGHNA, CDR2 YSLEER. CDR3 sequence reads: CASSQALDRGRYEQYF. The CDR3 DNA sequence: TGCGCCAGCAGCCAAGCGCTAGACAGGGGTCGATACGAGCAGTACTTC.

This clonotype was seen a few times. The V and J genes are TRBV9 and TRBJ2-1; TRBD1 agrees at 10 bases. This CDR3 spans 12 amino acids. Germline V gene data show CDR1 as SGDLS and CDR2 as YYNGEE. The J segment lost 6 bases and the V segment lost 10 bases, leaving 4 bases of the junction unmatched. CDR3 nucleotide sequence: TGTGCCTCCGGGACAGGGGTCAATGAGCAGTTCTTC. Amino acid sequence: CASGTGVNEQFF. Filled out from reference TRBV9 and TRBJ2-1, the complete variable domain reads DSGVTQTPKHLITATGQRVTLRCSPRSGDLSVYWYQQSLDQGLQFLIQYYNGEERAKGNILERFSAQQFPDLHSELNLSSLELGDSALYFCASGTGVNEQFFGPGTRLTVL.

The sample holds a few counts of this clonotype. In nucleotides, the CDR3 is TGCGCCAGCAGCCAAGGTTGGGGGGGGTCCTATAATTCACCCCTCCACTTT. Encoded protein: CASSQGWGGSYNSPLHF. The rearrangement uses TRBV4-3 and TRBJ1-6; perhaps TRBD1 as D (5 bases). V lost 1 base and J lost 1, with 11 bases in between. Germline values: CDR1 LGHNA, CDR2 YSLEER. The CDR3 spans 17 residues.

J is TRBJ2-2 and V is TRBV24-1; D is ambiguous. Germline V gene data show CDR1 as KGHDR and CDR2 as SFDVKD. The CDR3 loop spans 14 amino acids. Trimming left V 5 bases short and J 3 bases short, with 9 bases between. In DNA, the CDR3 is TGTGCCACCAGTGGGGGAACTTACACCGGGGAGCTGTTTTTT. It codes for CATSGGTYTGELFF.

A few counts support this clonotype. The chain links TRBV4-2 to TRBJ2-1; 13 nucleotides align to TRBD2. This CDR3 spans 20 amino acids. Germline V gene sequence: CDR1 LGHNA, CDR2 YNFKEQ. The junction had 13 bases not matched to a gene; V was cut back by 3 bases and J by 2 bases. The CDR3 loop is CASSQEGLAGYQPAYNEQFF. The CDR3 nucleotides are TGTGCCAGCAGCCAGGAGGGACTAGCGGGATATCAGCCAGCCTACAATGAGCAGTTCTTC.

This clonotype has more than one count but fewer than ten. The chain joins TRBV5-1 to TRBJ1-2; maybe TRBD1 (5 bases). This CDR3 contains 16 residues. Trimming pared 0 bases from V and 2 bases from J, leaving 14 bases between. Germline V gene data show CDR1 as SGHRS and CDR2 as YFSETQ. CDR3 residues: CASSLESGPQNYGYTF. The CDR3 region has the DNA TGCGCCAGCAGCTTGGAATCAGGGCCCCAAAACTATGGCTACACCTTC.

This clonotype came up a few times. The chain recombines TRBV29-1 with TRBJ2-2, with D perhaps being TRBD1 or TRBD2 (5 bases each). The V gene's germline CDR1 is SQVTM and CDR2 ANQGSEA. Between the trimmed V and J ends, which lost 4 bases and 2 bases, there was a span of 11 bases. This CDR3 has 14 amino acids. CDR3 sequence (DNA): TGCAGCGTTGTCGGGGCAGGTAACACCGGGGAGCTGTTTTTT. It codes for CSVVGAGNTGELFF.

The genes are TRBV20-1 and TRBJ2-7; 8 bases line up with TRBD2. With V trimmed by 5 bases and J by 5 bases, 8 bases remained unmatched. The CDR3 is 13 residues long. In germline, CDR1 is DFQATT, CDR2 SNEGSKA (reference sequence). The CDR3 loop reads CSASLAANNEQYF. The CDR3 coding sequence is TGCAGTGCTTCACTAGCGGCAAATAACGAGCAGTACTTC.

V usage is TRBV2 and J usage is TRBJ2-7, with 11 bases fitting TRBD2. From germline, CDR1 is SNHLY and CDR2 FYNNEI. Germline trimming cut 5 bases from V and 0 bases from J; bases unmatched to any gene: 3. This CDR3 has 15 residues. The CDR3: CASSPGLAASYEQYF. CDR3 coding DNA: TGTGCCAGCAGTCCGGGACTAGCGGCCTCCTACGAGCAGTACTTC.

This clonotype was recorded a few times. The CDR3 nucleotides read TGTGCCAGCAGTTCCGCCGGGACAGGGTTTGACGAGCAGTACTTC. It specifies CASSSAGTGFDEQYF. The J gene is TRBJ2-7, the V gene TRBV27; 9 bases line up with TRBD1. V was pared by 4 bases and J by 5 bases, with 9 bases of the junction left unmatched. Per the germline V gene, CDR1 is MNHEY and CDR2 is SMNVEV (reference sequence). The CDR3 has 15 amino acids.

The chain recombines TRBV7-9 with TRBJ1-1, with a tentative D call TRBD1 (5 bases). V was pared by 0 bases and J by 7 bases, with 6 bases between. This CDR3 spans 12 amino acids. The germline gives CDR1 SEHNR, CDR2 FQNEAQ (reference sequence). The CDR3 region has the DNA TGTGCCAGCAGCTTAGCGACAGATGAAGCTTTCTTT. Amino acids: CASSLATDEAFF.

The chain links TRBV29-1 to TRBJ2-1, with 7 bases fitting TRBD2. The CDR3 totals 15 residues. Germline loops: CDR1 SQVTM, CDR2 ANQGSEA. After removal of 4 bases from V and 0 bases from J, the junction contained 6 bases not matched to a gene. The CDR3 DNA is TGCAGCGTTGGGGGGACTACCGACTCCTACAATGAGCAGTTCTTC. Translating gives CSVGGTTDSYNEQFF.

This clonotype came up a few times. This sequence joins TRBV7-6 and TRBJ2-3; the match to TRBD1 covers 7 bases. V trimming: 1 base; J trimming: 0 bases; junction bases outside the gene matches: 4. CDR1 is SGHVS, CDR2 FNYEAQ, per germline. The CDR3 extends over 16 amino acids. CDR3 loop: CASSLDQGQSTDTQYF. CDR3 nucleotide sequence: TGTGCCAGCAGCTTAGATCAGGGACAGAGCACAGATACGCAGTATTTT.

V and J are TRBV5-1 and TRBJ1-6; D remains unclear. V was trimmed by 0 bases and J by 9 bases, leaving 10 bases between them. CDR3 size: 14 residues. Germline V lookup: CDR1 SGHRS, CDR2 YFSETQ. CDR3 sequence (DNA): TGCGCCAGCAGCTTGGACTGGGATGTTTCACCCCTCCACTTT. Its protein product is CASSLDWDVSPLHF. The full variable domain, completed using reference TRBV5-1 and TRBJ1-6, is KAGVTQTPRYLIKTRGQQVTLSCSPISGHRSVSWYQQTPGQGLQFLFEYFSETQRNKGNFPGRFSGRQFSNSRSEMNVSTLELGDSALYLCASSLDWDVSPLHFGNGTRLTVT.

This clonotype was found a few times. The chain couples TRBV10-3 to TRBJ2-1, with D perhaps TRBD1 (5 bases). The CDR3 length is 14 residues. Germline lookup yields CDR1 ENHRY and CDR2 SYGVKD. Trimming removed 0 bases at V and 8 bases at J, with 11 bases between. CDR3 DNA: TGTGCCATCAGTGAGTCAATCCCAGGGCATGAGCAGTTCTTC. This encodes CAISESIPGHEQFF.

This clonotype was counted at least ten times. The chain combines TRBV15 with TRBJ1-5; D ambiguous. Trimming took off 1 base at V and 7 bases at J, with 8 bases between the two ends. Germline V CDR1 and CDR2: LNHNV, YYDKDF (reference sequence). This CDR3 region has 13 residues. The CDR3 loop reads CATSRGKAQPQHF. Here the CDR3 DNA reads TGTGCCACCAGCAGAGGAAAGGCACAGCCCCAGCATTTT.

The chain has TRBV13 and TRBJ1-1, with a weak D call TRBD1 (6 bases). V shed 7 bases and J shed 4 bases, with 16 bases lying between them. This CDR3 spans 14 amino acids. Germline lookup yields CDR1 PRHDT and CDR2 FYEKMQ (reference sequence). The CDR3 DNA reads TGTGCCAGCATCCAACAGGGCCCTGCCACTGAAGCTTTCTTT. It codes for CASIQQGPATEAFF.

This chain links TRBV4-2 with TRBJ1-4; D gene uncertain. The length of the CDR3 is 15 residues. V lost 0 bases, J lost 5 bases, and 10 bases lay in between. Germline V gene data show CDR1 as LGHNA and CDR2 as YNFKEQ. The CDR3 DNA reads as TGTGCCAGCAGCCAAGATAGGGAAGTCAATGAAAAACTGTTTTTT. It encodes CASSQDREVNEKLFF.

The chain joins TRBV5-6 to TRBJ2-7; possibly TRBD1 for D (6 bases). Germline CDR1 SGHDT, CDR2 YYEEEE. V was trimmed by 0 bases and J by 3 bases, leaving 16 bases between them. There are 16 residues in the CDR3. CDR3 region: CASSLGWAQGLYEQYF. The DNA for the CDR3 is TGTGCCAGCAGCTTGGGGTGGGCACAGGGCCTCTACGAGCAGTACTTC.

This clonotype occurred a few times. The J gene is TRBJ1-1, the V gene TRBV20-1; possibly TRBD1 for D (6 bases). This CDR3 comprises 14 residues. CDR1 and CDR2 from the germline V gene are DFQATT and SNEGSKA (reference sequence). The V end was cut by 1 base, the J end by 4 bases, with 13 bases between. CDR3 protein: CSARGARGGTEAFF. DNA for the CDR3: TGCAGTGCTAGAGGGGCCAGGGGCGGCACTGAAGCTTTCTTT.

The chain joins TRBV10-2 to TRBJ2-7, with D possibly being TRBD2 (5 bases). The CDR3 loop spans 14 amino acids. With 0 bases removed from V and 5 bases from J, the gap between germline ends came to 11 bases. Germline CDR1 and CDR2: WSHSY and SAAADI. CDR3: CASSESLAPHEQYF. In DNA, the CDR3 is TGCGCCAGCAGTGAGTCGTTAGCGCCCCACGAGCAGTACTTC.